The 28 T cell receptor beta chains below were found in one sample sequenced in a study of blood T cell repertoires in COVID-19. This table comes from immunoSEQ multiplex PCR, and its TCRdb copy is limited to in-frame clones, with some not included. The data contain 150,000 or so clones, about 90% of them singletons. The sample was PBMCs or T cells enriched from blood (not recorded which). The receptor source for this set is a human donor with acute COVID-19. The donor label of this sample is uncertain.

The V call is TRBV7-9, the J call TRBJ2-7; 7 nucleotides match TRBD1. CDR1 and CDR2 from the germline V gene are SEHNR and FQNEAQ (reference sequence). V was pared by 10 bases and J by 2 bases, with 8 bases of the junction left unmatched. This CDR3 spans 13 amino acids. The CDR3 reads CATDRDMTYEQYF. The CDR3 coding sequence is TGTGCCACCGACAGGGATATGACCTACGAGCAGTACTTC.

This clone has only one observation. V usage is TRBV7-9 and J usage is TRBJ2-7; 7 nucleotides match TRBD1. With V trimmed by 5 bases and J by 6 bases, 7 bases remained unmatched. The CDR3 totals 13 residues. Germline-derived CDR1 and CDR2 are SEHNR and FQNEAQ (reference sequence). The CDR3 loop is CASSSFRDSEQYF. CDR3 coding DNA: TGTGCCAGCAGCAGCTTCAGGGACAGCGAGCAGTACTTC.

In its sample, this clone was seen a few times. V usage is TRBV9 and J usage is TRBJ2-5; 9 nucleotides agree with TRBD2. The CDR3 length is 15 residues. Trimming at V came to 0 bases and at J to 4 bases, leaving 4 bases not matched to a gene. Germline-derived CDR1 and CDR2 are SGDLS and YYNGEE. CDR3: CASSVAAGGPETQYF. The CDR3 DNA reads as TGTGCCAGCAGCGTAGCGGCGGGGGGGCCAGAGACCCAGTACTTC.

The J gene is TRBJ2-2, the V gene TRBV5-1; 12 positions match TRBD2. The CDR3 length is 18 residues. CDR1 and CDR2 (germline): SGHRS, YFSETQ. The V segment lost 1 base and the J segment 7 bases; nucleotides outside the gene matches: 11. The CDR3 here is CASSLTSGGPGTFGELFF. CDR3 nucleotide sequence: TGCGCCAGCAGCTTGACTAGCGGGGGGCCCGGCACTTTCGGGGAGCTGTTTTTT.

The gene calls are TRBV7-9 and TRBJ2-4, with 11 bases aligning to TRBD2. V shed 5 bases, J shed 5 bases, and the junction held 5 bases outside the gene matches. The germline V gene encodes CDR1 SEHNR and CDR2 FQNEAQ (reference sequence). This CDR3 region has 15 residues. The CDR3 region has the DNA TGTGCCAGCAGCCAGCCGGGACTAGCGGAAAACATTCAGTACTTC. The encoded protein is CASSQPGLAENIQYF.

V gene TRBV9 combines with J gene TRBJ2-1; the match to TRBD2 covers 12 bases. The CDR3 contains 15 residues. Looked up from germline, CDR1 is SGDLS and CDR2 is YYNGEE. Trimming at V came to 3 bases and at J to 5 bases, leaving 3 bases not matched to a gene. CDR3 residues: CASSGGLAGNNEQFF. The CDR3 coding sequence is TGTGCCAGCAGCGGGGGACTAGCGGGCAACAATGAGCAGTTCTTC. Together with reference TRBV9 and TRBJ2-1, the CDR3 gives the full variable domain: DSGVTQTPKHLITATGQRVTLRCSPRSGDLSVYWYQQSLDQGLQFLIQYYNGEERAKGNILERFSAQQFPDLHSELNLSSLELGDSALYFCASSGGLAGNNEQFFGPGTRLTVL.

The gene calls are TRBV11-2 and TRBJ2-7, with D maybe TRBD2 (5 bases). The CDR3 totals 15 residues. Trimming pared 2 bases from V and 3 bases from J, leaving 14 bases between. The germline V gene has CDR1 SGHAT and CDR2 FQNNGV. The CDR3 reads CASSLHGLLNYEQYF. For the CDR3, the DNA is TGTGCCAGCAGCTTACACGGACTCCTGAACTACGAGCAGTACTTC.

The chain joins TRBV9 to TRBJ1-1, with 10 bases fitting TRBD1. The germline V gene has CDR1 SGDLS and CDR2 YYNGEE. The CDR3 covers 16 residues. The J segment lost 3 bases and the V segment lost 3 bases, leaving 8 bases of the junction unmatched. The CDR3 region is CASSALTGGVDTEAFF. In DNA form, the CDR3 reads TGTGCCAGCAGCGCCTTGACAGGGGGCGTCGACACTGAAGCTTTCTTT.

This chain joins TRBV2 and TRBJ1-5, with D perhaps matching TRBD1 (5 bases). V lost 1 base and J lost 7, with 11 bases in between. Germline V gene lookup returns CDR1 SNHLY and CDR2 FYNNEI. This CDR3 is 14 amino acids long. The CDR3 nucleotides read TGTGCCAGCAGTGAAGGCCCAGGGCGCCAGCCCCAGCATTTT. Its translation is CASSEGPGRQPQHF. The complete variable domain, with remaining parts taken from reference TRBV2 and TRBJ1-5, reads EPEVTQTPSHQVTQMGQEVILRCVPISNHLYFYWYRQILGQKVEFLVSFYNNEISEKSEIFDDQFSVERPDGSNFTLKIRSTKLEDSAMYFCASSEGPGRQPQHFGDGTRLSIL.

The chain combines TRBV12-3 or TRBV12-4 with TRBJ1-1; D is perhaps TRBD1 (5 bases). The CDR3 length is 13 residues. V lost 6 bases and J lost 8, with 16 bases in between. The CDR3 bases are TGTGCCAGCAGGGCCAGGGTCTTGGGAGAAGCTTTCTTT. Residues: CASRARVLGEAFF.

This clone was detected once. The V call is TRBV6-2 or TRBV6-3, the J call TRBJ1-1, with a possible D match to TRBD1 (5 bases). The CDR3 length is 12 residues. Trimming removed 2 bases at V and 5 bases at J, with 6 bases between. Germline V gene sequence: CDR1 MNHEY, CDR2 SVGEGT. The CDR3 nucleotides are TGTGCCAGCAGTTACGGGGGGACTGAAGCTTTCTTT. Its translation is CASSYGGTEAFF.

The chain has TRBV11-1 and TRBJ2-7; the D gene is possibly TRBD1 (5 bases). Germline CDR1 and CDR2: SGHAT and FQDESV (reference sequence). The V end lost 1 base, the J end lost 2 bases, and 12 bases lay between the germline ends. The CDR3 sequence is 15 residues long. The CDR3 protein is CASSLGQGWPYEQYF. The CDR3 DNA is TGTGCCAGCAGCTTAGGGCAGGGATGGCCCTACGAGCAGTACTTC.

The chain carries TRBV6-5 and TRBJ2-3; D might be TRBD2 (6 bases). Per germline, CDR1 MNHEY and CDR2 SVGAGI. CDR3 length: 13 residues. Trimming took 5 bases from V and 6 from J, leaving 12 bases between them. The CDR3 loop reads CASSHRDSDTQYF. Written as DNA, the CDR3 is TGTGCCAGCAGTCACCGGGACTCCGATACGCAGTATTTT.

The J gene is TRBJ2-1, the V gene TRBV13; D perhaps matches TRBD1 (5 bases). CDR3 length: 15 residues. Germline assignment: CDR1 PRHDT and CDR2 FYEKMQ (reference sequence). Trimming cost V 0 bases and J 3 bases, with 9 bases left between them. The CDR3 is CASSLGGPGYNEQFF. The CDR3 nucleotides are TGTGCCAGCAGCTTAGGGGGGCCGGGCTACAATGAGCAGTTCTTC.

The genes are TRBV10-3 and TRBJ1-3; unclear D gene. The CDR3 runs to 14 residues. Per the germline V gene, CDR1 is ENHRY and CDR2 is SYGVKD. With 5 bases removed from V and 0 bases from J, the gap between germline ends came to 8 bases. CDR3: CAISPRSSGNTIYF. In DNA, the CDR3 is TGTGCCATCAGTCCCCGTAGCTCTGGAAACACCATATATTTT.

The table lists this clone with a count of one. This rearrangement joins TRBV25-1 to TRBJ1-1, with D tentatively TRBD1 (6 bases). Trimming cost V 2 bases and J 6 bases, with 10 bases left between them. Germline assignment: CDR1 MGHDK and CDR2 SYGVNS. There are 13 residues in the CDR3. Written as DNA, the CDR3 is TGTGCCAGCAGTGAACAGGGGCTAGCTGAAGCTTTCTTT. The encoded protein is CASSEQGLAEAFF.

This chain uses TRBV25-1 with TRBJ1-1; no firm D call. V shed 8 bases and J shed 0 bases, with 13 bases lying between them. CDR3 length: 14 amino acids. Germline V gene lookup returns CDR1 MGHDK and CDR2 SYGVNS. The CDR3 region has the DNA TGTGCCAGCCTAACTAAATGGGTGAACACTGAAGCTTTCTTT. Protein: CASLTKWVNTEAFF. Full variable domain (outside the CDR3, taken from reference TRBV25-1 and TRBJ1-1): EADIYQTPRYLVIGTGKKITLECSQTMGHDKMYWYQQDPGMELHLIHYSYGVNSTEKGDLSSESTVSRIRTEHFPLTLESARPSHTSQYLCASLTKWVNTEAFFGQGTRLTVV.

The V and J genes are TRBV5-1 and TRBJ2-7, with 7 bases matching TRBD1. V trimming: 7 bases; J trimming: 1 base; junction bases outside the gene matches: 5. The CDR3 length is 13 residues. Germline assignment: CDR1 SGHRS and CDR2 YFSETQ. Here the CDR3 DNA reads TGCGCCAGCGCGGTGGGACAGTCCTACGAGCAGTACTTC. Translation: CASAVGQSYEQYF.

The chain joins TRBV9 to TRBJ2-1, with 9 bases that match TRBD2. This CDR3 is built from 17 residues. The trim removed 0 bases at V and 7 bases at J, leaving 11 bases unmatched. Per germline, CDR1 SGDLS and CDR2 YYNGEE. The CDR3 spells CASSVALGGGADNEQFF. For the CDR3, the DNA is TGTGCCAGCAGCGTAGCTTTAGGCGGGGGGGCCGATAATGAGCAGTTCTTC.

The rearrangement joins TRBV19 to TRBJ1-4, with D perhaps TRBD1 (6 bases). Trimming pared 3 bases from V and 7 bases from J, leaving 15 bases between. Germline CDR1 reads LNHDA; CDR2 reads SQIVND (reference sequence). CDR3 length equals 15 residues. In DNA, the CDR3 is TGTGCCAGTAGTATCATCGCCGACAGGACTGAAAAACTGTTTTTT. This encodes CASSIIADRTEKLFF.

The chain carries TRBV1 and TRBJ2-7; TRBD2 is taken as the D call from the table, unchecked against the DNA. TRBV1 is a pseudogene. This CDR3 has 18 amino acids. The CDR3 loop is CTSSQEGLSGGSSYEQYF. CDR3 DNA: TGCACCAGCAGCCAAGAGGGACTTAGCGGGGGGTCCTCCTACGAGCAGTACTTC.

The chain combines TRBV28 with TRBJ2-7, with D tentatively TRBD2 (6 bases). CDR3 size: 16 residues. V was pared by 3 bases and J by 5 bases, with 20 bases between. Germline loops: CDR1 MDHEN, CDR2 SYDVKM. CDR3 sequence (DNA): TGTGCCAGCAGTTTCCGCCGGGACCGACTAGGAGACGAGCAGTACTTC. Translating gives CASSFRRDRLGDEQYF.

The chain uses TRBV28 and TRBJ2-1; perhaps TRBD2 as D (6 bases). Trimming took 4 bases from V and 0 from J, leaving 13 bases between them. CDR1 is MDHEN and CDR2 is SYDVKM in the germline V gene. The CDR3 has 16 amino acids. The CDR3 protein is CASSSQLAGSYNEQFF. The CDR3 region has the DNA TGTGCCAGCAGTTCCCAACTAGCAGGCTCCTACAATGAGCAGTTCTTC.

This sequence joins TRBV7-2 and TRBJ2-7; 10 bases agree with TRBD1. V lost 5 bases, J lost 6 bases, and 10 bases stayed unmatched. Germline assignment: CDR1 SGHTA and CDR2 FQGNSA. CDR3 length equals 15 residues. CDR3 coding DNA: TGTGCCAGCAGCCTAATACGGCGGACAGGGGGCGAGCAGTACTTC. Its protein product is CASSLIRRTGGEQYF.

CDR3 protein: CASSSTSGGTDTQYF. The DNA for the CDR3 is TGTGCCAGCAGTTCCACTAGCGGGGGCACAGATACGCAGTATTTT. The chain recombines TRBV7-3 with TRBJ2-3; TRBD2 matches 10 bases. V was clipped by 6 bases and J by 1 base; unmatched bases: 4. CDR3 size: 15 residues. Germline lookup yields CDR1 SGHTA and CDR2 FQGTGA.

The rearrangement uses TRBV9 and TRBJ2-3; possibly TRBD2 for D (6 bases). The CDR3 totals 16 residues. In germline, CDR1 is SGDLS, CDR2 YYNGEE. The germline V and J ends were trimmed by 2 bases and 0 bases, with 13 bases remaining between them. The CDR3 DNA reads TGTGCCAGCAGCGTCGGGGGATTGGCTAGCACAGATACGCAGTATTTT. Its translation is CASSVGGLASTDTQYF.

The V gene is TRBV28, the J gene TRBJ1-1; 7 nucleotides match TRBD1. Germline-derived CDR1 and CDR2 are MDHEN and SYDVKM. Germline trimming cut 4 bases from V and 4 bases from J; bases unmatched to any gene: 12. CDR3 length: 16 residues. DNA for the CDR3: TGTGCCAGCAGTTATTCGATCAGACAGGGAGCCACTGAAGCTTTCTTT. Amino acid sequence: CASSYSIRQGATEAFF.

This chain joins TRBV3-1 (or the pseudogene TRBV3-2) and TRBJ2-5; D remains unclear. There are 16 residues in the CDR3. Germline-derived CDR1 and CDR2 are LGHDT and YNNKEL (reference sequence). V dropped 2 bases and J dropped 7 bases, with 20 bases sitting between them. CDR3 region: CASSQNPLLSSGTQYF. The CDR3 DNA follows: TGTGCCAGCAGCCAAAACCCCCTGCTGAGTTCGGGGACCCAGTACTTC.